This T cell receptor (beta chain) comes out of a study of beta chain features in type 1 diabetes. Study at large: Summed over all samples, the examined sorted cells came to roughly 110,000,000. General study results and limits: It was among patients, rather than healthy donors, that naive, central memory and Treg TCRB repertoires appeared more similar. A moderate, significant TCRB CDR3 shortening appeared in type 1 diabetes across four CD4+ subsets. Possibly, sequencing cDNA over-represented cells that had high TCR expression levels.

The CDR3 has 17 amino acids. The V segment lost 5 bases and the J segment 6 bases; nucleotides outside the gene matches: 12. Germline CDR1 SGHTA, CDR2 FQGNSA. The study reverse transcribed the entire isolated RNA, so it sequenced expressed TCRB transcripts. The protocol was immunoSEQ multiplex PCR, while the TCRdb copy is restricted to in-frame clones and leaves out a portion. Here the sample spans approximately 50,000 clones, around 60% being singletons. Note on this clone: The target antigen is unknown.

The sequence was obtained from a woman aged 30 to 39 with type 1 diabetes. The chain combines TRBV7-2 with TRBJ2-2, with 10 bases that match TRBD2. Specimen: stem cell memory CD4+ T cells from blood. CDR3 in DNA: TGTGCCAGCAGCCCTAGAGGGCTAGCGGGAGATGCCGGGGAGCTGTTTTTT. Protein: CASSPRGLAGDAGELFF.